This T cell receptor beta chain was obtained from a study of blood T cell repertoires in COVID-19. Study-wide context: Both acute and convalescent COVID-19 samples were obtained from the United States, Italy and Spain.

In the source study's methods: The assay estimated nucleated cells by amplifying reference gene primers. The data were produced by immunoSEQ multiplex PCR, yet TCRdb's version contains in-frame clones alone and is incomplete. D and trimming come from the DNA, and the V and J calls and clone size come from that table. The sample includes about 120,000 clones, about nine tenths of them seen just once. This CDR3 comprises 12 residues. Germline V lookup: CDR1 LGHNA, CDR2 YNFKEQ. V shed 6 bases and J shed 3 bases, with 8 bases lying between them. The source material was peripheral blood. This receptor was taken from a man between 40 and 49 years old with acute or convalescent COVID-19. The chain combines TRBV4-2 with TRBJ1-2; the D is unclear. The CDR3 protein is CASSGKYYGYTF. The CDR3 DNA reads TGTGCCAGCAGTGGCAAATACTATGGCTACACCTTC.